A selection of T cell receptor beta chains follows, all from one sample in a study of T-cell memory formation after mild COVID-19. TCRdb reanalysed the 5' RACE reads using MiXCR and keeps one entry per CDR3 protein. The data show some 54,000 distinct CDR3 sequences, with over 7.5% seen just once and 1.2% held by the top ten. The sample comprised PBMCs or a T cell subset sorted from them (not recorded which). All receptors derive from a man between 18 and 29 years old who had mild COVID-19 (a few samples of this study predate the infection). Cell type and time point are not known. Each CDR3 is given with its conserved first and last residue. The D gene is left open where the match is weak. The size entry is marked missing in some rows and otherwise reads once, few, many or a size class.

v_gene: TRBV20-1; len: 12; abundance: few; j_gene: TRBJ1-3; d_gene: .; CDR3nt: TGCAGTGCTCCGAGCGGAACGGACACCATATATTTT; CDR3aa: CSAPSGTDTIYF
v_gene: TRBV29-1; len: 13; abundance: once; j_gene: TRBJ1-1; d_gene: .; CDR3nt: TGCAGCGTTGTAGCCAGGGTGGACACTGAAGCTTTCTTT; CDR3aa: CSVVARVDTEAFF
v_gene: TRBV9; len: 13; abundance: few; j_gene: TRBJ2-5; d_gene: .; CDR3nt: TGTGCCAGCAGCGTAGACCATCAAGAGACCCAGTACTTC; CDR3aa: CASSVDHQETQYF
v_gene: TRBV4-1; len: 14; abundance: .; j_gene: TRBJ2-1; d_gene: TRBD1; CDR3nt: TGCGCCAGCAGGAGGACAGGGTTCAACAATGAGCAGTTCTTC; CDR3aa: CASRRTGFNNEQFF
v_gene: TRBV5-1; len: 16; abundance: .; j_gene: TRBJ2-2; d_gene: .; CDR3nt: TGCGCCAGCAGCTTAAATGTCCCTCCGAACACCGGGGAGCTGTTTTTT; CDR3aa: CASSLNVPPNTGELFF
v_gene: TRBV15; len: 15; abundance: few; j_gene: TRBJ2-3; d_gene: .; CDR3nt: TGTGCCACCAGCAGAGATCTGTCGGTTTCAGATACGCAGTATTTT; CDR3aa: CATSRDLSVSDTQYF
v_gene: TRBV21-1; len: 13; abundance: .; j_gene: TRBJ2-3; d_gene: .; CDR3nt: TGTGCCAGCATATCTAGAGACACAGATACGCAGTATTTT; CDR3aa: CASISRDTDTQYF
v_gene: TRBV19; len: 13; abundance: .; j_gene: TRBJ2-6; d_gene: .; CDR3nt: TGTGCCAGTAGTATACGGGGATCCAACGTCCTGACTTTC; CDR3aa: CASSIRGSNVLTF
v_gene: TRBV7-3; len: 15; abundance: few; j_gene: TRBJ1-1; d_gene: .; CDR3nt: TGTGCCAGCAGCATAACCGGACAGCCGAACACTGAAGCTTTCTTT; CDR3aa: CASSITGQPNTEAFF
v_gene: TRBV2; len: 14; abundance: .; j_gene: TRBJ1-1; d_gene: .; CDR3nt: TGTGCCAGCACCAAAACAGGGATAATCACTGAAGCTTTCTTT; CDR3aa: CASTKTGIITEAFF
v_gene: TRBV23-1; len: 13; abundance: .; j_gene: TRBJ1-1; d_gene: .; CDR3nt: TGCGCCAGCAGGGACCAGCGGAACACTGAAGCTTTCTTT; CDR3aa: CASRDQRNTEAFF
v_gene: TRBV24-1; len: 13; abundance: few; j_gene: TRBJ2-2; d_gene: .; CDR3nt: TGTGCCACCCCCCCAGCGAACACCGGGGAGCTGTTTTTT; CDR3aa: CATPPANTGELFF
v_gene: TRBV5-6; len: 14; abundance: few; j_gene: TRBJ1-2; d_gene: .; CDR3nt: TGTGCCAGCAGCTCGGGCTGGGGGGCGCTCGGCTACACCTTC; CDR3aa: CASSSGWGALGYTF
v_gene: TRBV5-1; len: 14; abundance: many; j_gene: TRBJ2-3; d_gene: .; CDR3nt: TGCGCCAGCAGCGGACAACCTAGCACAGATACGCAGTATTTT; CDR3aa: CASSGQPSTDTQYF
v_gene: TRBV5-1; len: 12; abundance: many; j_gene: TRBJ2-1; d_gene: .; CDR3nt: TGCGCCAGCAGCTTGCCGGAAGATGAGCAGTTCTTC; CDR3aa: CASSLPEDEQFF